What follows is one T cell receptor (beta chain) and its context. Its antigen is not known. This sample is drawn from a study of T cell repertoires in cytomegalovirus infection. At the level of the study: Signatures in public TCR beta sequences pointed to both CMV infection and matching HLA type.

Using its own MiXCR run on the reads, TCRdb lists one record per CDR3 protein. The table has some 560,000 distinct CDR3 sequences, about 39% seen once. Trimming left V 2 bases short and J 0 bases short, with 17 bases between. CDR1 and CDR2 (germline): MNHEY, SMNVEV (reference sequence). The CDR3 is 17 residues long. This sequence originates from a human donor in good health (CMV status not recorded). Some clones in this sample may be carry-over from other donors' samples. V and J are TRBV27 and TRBJ2-7; TRBD1 might be the D (6 bases). The sequencing used cultured PBMCs, collected from culture after CMV antigen stimulation. The CDR3 loop reads CASSLGNPDRPSYEQYF. CDR3 coding DNA: TGTGCCAGCAGTTTAGGGAATCCGGACAGACCCTCCTACGAGCAGTACTTC.